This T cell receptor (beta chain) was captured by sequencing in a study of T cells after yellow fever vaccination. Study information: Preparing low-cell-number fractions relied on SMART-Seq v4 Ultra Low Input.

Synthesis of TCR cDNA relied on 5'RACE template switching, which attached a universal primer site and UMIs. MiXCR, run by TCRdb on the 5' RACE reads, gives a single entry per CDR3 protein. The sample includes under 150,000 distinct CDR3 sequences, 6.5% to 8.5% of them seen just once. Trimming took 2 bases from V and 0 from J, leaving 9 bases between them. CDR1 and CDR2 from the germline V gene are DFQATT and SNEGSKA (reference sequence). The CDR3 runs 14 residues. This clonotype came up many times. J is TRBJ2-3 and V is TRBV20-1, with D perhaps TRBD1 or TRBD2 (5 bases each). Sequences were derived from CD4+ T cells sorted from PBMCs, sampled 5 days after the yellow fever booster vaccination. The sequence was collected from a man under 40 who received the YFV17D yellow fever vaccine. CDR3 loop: CSARQGVSTDTQYF. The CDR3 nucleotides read TGCAGTGCTAGACAGGGAGTTAGCACAGATACGCAGTATTTT.